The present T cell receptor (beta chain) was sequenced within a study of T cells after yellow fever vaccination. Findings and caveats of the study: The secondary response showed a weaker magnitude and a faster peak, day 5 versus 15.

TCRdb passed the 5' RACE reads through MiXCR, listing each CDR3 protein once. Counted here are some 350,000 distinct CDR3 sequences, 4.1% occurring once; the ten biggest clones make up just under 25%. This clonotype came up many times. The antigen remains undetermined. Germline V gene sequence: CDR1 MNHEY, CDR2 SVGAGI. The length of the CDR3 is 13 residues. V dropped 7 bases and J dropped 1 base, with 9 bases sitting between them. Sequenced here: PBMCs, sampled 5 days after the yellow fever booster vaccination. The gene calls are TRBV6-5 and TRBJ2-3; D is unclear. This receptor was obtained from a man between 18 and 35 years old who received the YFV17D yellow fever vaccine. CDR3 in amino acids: CASNGPGTDTQYF. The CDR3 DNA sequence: TGTGCCAGCAACGGCCCGGGCACAGATACGCAGTATTTT.